The T cell receptor beta chain described here comes from a study of blood T cell repertoires in COVID-19. Across the whole study: Samples representing acute and convalescent COVID-19 were sourced from the United States, Italy and Spain. From T cells, B-cell-depleted T cells, or PBMCs came the material, which was cDNA or gDNA.

As processed by the authors: From reference gene primer amplification, estimates of nucleated cell counts were derived. Sequencing used immunoSEQ multiplex PCR; TCRdb keeps in-frame clones, though not all of them. V and J calls and clone size are those listed in that table; D and trimming were worked out from the DNA. The data hold approximately 150,000 clones, with approximately 91% observed a single time. Seattle-derived patients entered the study during active infection and were followed longitudinally. The CDR3 spans 13 residues. Germline values: CDR1 MNHEY, CDR2 SVGAGI. The V segment lost 6 bases and the J segment 10 bases; nucleotides outside the gene matches: 9.

V and J are TRBV6-5 and TRBJ1-1, with 9 positions matching TRBD1. This receptor was taken from a man younger than 35 with COVID-19, enrolled during active disease. The sequencing sample was made of peripheral blood. CDR3 DNA sequence: TGTGCCAGCAGGGATCTCGGGACAGGGTTAGCTTTCTTT. Protein sequence: CASRDLGTGLAFF.